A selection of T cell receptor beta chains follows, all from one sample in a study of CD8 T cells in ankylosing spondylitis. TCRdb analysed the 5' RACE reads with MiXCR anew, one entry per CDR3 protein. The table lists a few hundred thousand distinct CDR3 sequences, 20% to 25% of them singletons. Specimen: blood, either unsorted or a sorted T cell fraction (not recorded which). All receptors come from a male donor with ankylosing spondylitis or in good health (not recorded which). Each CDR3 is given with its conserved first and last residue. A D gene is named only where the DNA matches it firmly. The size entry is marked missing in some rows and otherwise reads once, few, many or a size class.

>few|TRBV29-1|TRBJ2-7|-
CSVDFEYEQYF
TGCAGCGTTGATTTTGAGTACGAGCAGTACTTC
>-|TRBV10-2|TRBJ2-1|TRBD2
CASSDGGLQFF
TGCGCCAGCAGTGACGGGGGGTTGCAGTTCTTC
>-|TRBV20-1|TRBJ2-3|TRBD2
CSERVLAGGQLTDTQYF
TGCAGTGAGAGGGTGCTAGCGGGGGGGCAATTAACAGATACGCAGTATTTT
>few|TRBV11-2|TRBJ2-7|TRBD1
CASSFVTAGQGATSSYEQYF
TGTGCCAGCAGCTTTGTAACAGCTGGACAGGGGGCAACTAGCTCCTACGAGCAGTACTTC
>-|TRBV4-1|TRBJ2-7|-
CASSQEFEPRSYEQYF
TGCGCCAGCAGCCAAGAGTTCGAGCCTCGCTCCTACGAGCAGTACTTC
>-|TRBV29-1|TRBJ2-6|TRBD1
CSVESRDRPTGANVLTF
TGCAGCGTTGAGAGTCGGGACAGGCCTACTGGGGCCAACGTCCTGACTTTC
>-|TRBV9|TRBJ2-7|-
CASSVGRGPYEQYF
TGTGCCAGCAGCGTAGGGCGGGGGCCCTACGAGCAGTACTTC
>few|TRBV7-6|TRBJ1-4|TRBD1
CASSLRTGVTEKLFF
TGTGCCAGCAGCTTACGGACAGGGGTGACTGAAAAACTGTTTTTT
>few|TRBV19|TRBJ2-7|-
CASSILEGLEQYF
TGTGCCAGTAGTATATTGGAAGGGCTCGAGCAGTACTTC
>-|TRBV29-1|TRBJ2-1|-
CSTHRDNEQFF
TGCAGCACTCACAGGGATAATGAGCAGTTCTTC
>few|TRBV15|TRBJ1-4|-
CATSSGRATNEKLFF
TGTGCCACCAGCAGTGGGCGTGCAACTAATGAAAAACTGTTTTTT
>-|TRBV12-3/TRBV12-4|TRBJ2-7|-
CASSFGPYKQYF
TGTGCCAGCAGTTTCGGACCCTACAAGCAGTACTTC
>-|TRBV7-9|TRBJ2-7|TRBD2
CASSLAPSGGSYEQYF
TGTGCCAGCAGCTTAGCCCCTAGCGGGGGGTCCTACGAGCAGTACTTC
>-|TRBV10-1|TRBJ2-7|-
CASSAWGGEQYF
TGCGCCAGCAGTGCATGGGGAGGCGAGCAGTACTTC
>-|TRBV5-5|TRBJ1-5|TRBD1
CASSLTGGGNQPQHF
TGTGCCAGCAGCTTGACAGGGGGCGGCAATCAGCCCCAGCATTTT
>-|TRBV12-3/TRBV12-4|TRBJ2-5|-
CASNPPWSQETQYF
TGTGCCAGCAATCCCCCCTGGTCACAAGAGACCCAGTACTTC
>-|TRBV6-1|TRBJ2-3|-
CASSEVRGGTDTQYF
TGTGCCAGCAGTGAAGTTAGGGGGGGCACAGATACGCAGTATTTT
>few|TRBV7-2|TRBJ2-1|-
CASSLAGGFNEQFF
TGTGCCAGCAGCTTAGCGGGGGGTTTCAATGAGCAGTTCTTC
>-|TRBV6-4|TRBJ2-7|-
CASSEDSGPYEQYF
TGTGCCAGCAGTGAGGATTCTGGGCCCTACGAGCAGTACTTC
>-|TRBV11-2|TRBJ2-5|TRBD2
CASSFWPAGGKETQYF
TGTGCCAGCAGCTTTTGGCCAGCGGGGGGGAAAGAGACCCAGTACTTC
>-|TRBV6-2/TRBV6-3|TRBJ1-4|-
CASNTEGEKLFF
TGTGCCAGCAACACGGAGGGTGAAAAACTGTTTTTT
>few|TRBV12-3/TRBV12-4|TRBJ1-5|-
CASSPYNNQPQHF
TGTGCCAGCAGTCCATATAATAATCAGCCCCAGCATTTT
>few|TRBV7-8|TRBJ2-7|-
CASRGGGHPYEQYF
TGTGCCAGCAGGGGGGGGGGACATCCCTACGAGCAGTACTTC
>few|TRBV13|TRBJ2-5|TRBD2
CASSNLPTSGAQETQYF
TGTGCCAGCAGCAACCTTCCTACTAGCGGGGCCCAAGAGACCCAGTACTTC
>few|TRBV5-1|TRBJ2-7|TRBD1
CASSLEPLTGDHEQYF
TGCGCCAGCAGCTTGGAGCCCTTAACAGGGGACCACGAGCAGTACTTC
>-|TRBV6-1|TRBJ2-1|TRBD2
CASSPLAGGEQFF
TGTGCCAGCAGTCCCTTAGCGGGGGGTGAGCAGTTCTTC